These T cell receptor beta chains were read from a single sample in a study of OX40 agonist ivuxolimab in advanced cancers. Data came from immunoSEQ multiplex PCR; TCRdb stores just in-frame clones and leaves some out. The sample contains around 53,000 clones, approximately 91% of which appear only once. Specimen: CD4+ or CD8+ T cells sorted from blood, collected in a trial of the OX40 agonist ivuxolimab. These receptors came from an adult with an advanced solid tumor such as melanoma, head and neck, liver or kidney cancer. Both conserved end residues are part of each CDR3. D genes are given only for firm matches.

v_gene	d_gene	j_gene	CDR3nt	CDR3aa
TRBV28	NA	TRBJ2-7	TGTGCCAGCAGGTTTAGCGGCGGCTACGAGCAGTACTTC	CASRFSGGYEQYF
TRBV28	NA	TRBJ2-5	TGTGCCAGCAGTTTAGGAGGGGGCTGGGAGACCCAGTACTTC	CASSLGGGWETQYF
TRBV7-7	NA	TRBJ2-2	TGTGCTAGCAGCTTAGGGACCCCTGGAACCGGGGAGCTGTTTTTT	CASSLGTPGTGELFF
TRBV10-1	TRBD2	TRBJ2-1	TGCGCCAGCAGTGCGTTAGCGGGAGGTGTTCTCTTCTTC	CASSALAGGVLFF
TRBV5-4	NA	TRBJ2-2	TGTGCCAGCAGCCCACCTTATAGCTCATCCGGGGAGCTGTTTTTT	CASSPPYSSSGELFF
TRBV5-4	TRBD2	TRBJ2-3	TGTGCCAGCACCCGGGGGGGTACAGATACGCAGTATTTT	CASTRGGTDTQYF
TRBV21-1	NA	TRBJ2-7	TGTGCCAGCAGCAGACACAGGACACGCTCCTACGAGCAGTACTTC	CASSRHRTRSYEQYF
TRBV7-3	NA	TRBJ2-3	TGTGCCAGCAGCTTATCAAGGGGGAATACGCAGTATTTT	CASSLSRGNTQYF
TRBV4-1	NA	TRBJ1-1	TGCGCCAGCAGCCAAGATAGGGGAGGGGCTCAGAACACTGAAGCTTTCTTT	CASSQDRGGAQNTEAFF
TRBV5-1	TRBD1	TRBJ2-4	TGCGCCAGCACAGAGGGGACAGGGGCGGGAGGCTCGGGCATTCAGTACTTC	CASTEGTGAGGSGIQYF
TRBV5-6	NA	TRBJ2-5	TGTGCCAGCAGCCGGGTGGGGGATATACAACAAGAGACCCAGTACTTC	CASSRVGDIQQETQYF
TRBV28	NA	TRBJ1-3	TGTGCCAGCAGCCCCCCTCGGGGAGGCTCTGGAAACACCATATATTTT	CASSPPRGGSGNTIYF
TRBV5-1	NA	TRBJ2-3	TGCGCCAGCAGCGTCGACAGACCAGATACGCAGTATTTT	CASSVDRPDTQYF
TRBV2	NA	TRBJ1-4	TGTGCCAGCAGATCCGGGACGGCTAGTGAAAAACTGTTTTTT	CASRSGTASEKLFF
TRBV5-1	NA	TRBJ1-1	TGCGCCAGCAGCCAAAGGTCGTCTGGAAACACTGAAGCTTTCTTT	CASSQRSSGNTEAFF